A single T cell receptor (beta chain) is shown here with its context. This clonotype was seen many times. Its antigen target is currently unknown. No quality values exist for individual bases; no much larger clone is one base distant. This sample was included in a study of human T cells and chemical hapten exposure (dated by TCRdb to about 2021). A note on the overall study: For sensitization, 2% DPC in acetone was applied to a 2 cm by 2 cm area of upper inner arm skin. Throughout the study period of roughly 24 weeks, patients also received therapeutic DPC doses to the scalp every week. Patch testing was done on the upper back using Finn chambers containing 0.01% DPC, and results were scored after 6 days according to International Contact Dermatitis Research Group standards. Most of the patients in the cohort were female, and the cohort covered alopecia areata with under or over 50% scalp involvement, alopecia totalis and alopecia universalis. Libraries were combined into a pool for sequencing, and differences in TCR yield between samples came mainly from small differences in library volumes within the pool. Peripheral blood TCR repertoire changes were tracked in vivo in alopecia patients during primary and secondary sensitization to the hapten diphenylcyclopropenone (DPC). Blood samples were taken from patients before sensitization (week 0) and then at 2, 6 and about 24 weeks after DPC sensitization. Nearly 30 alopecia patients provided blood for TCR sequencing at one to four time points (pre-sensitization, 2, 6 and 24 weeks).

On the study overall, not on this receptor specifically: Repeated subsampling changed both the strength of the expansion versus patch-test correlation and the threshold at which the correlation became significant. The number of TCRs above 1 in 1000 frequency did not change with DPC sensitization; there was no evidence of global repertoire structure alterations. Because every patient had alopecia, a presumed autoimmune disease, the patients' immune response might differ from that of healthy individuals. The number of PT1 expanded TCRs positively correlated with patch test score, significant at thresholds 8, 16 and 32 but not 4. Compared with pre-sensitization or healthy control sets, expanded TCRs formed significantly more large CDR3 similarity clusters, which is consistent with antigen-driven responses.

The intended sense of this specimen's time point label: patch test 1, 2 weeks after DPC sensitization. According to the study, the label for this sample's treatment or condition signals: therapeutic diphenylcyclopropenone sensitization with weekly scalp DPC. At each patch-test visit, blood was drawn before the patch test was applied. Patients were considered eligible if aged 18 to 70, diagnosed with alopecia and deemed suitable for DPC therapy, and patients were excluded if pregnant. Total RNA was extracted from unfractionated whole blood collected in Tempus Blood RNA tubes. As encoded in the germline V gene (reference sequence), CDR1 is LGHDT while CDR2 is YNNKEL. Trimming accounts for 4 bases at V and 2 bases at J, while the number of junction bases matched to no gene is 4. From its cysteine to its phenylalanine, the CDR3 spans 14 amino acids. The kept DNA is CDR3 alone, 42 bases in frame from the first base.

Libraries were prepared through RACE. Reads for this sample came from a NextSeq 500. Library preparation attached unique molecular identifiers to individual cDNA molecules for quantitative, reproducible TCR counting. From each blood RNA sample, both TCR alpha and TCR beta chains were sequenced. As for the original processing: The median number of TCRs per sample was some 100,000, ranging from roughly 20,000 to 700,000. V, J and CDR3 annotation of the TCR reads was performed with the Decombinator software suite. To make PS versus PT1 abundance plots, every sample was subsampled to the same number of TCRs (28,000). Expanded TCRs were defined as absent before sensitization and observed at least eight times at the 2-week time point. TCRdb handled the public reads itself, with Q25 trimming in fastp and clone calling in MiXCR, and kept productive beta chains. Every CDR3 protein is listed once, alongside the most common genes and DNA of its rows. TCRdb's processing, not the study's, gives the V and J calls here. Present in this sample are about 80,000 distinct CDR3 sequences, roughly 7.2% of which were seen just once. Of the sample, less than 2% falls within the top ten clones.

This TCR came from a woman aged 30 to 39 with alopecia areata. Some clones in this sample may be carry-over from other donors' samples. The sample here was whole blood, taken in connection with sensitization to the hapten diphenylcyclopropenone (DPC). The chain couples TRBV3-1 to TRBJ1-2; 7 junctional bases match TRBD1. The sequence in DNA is TGTGCCAGCAGCCCGGGACAGTCGAACTATGGCTACACCTTC. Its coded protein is CASSPGQSNYGYTF.